This T cell receptor beta chain was recorded in a study of prognosis after radiotherapy for stage I lung cancer. Amplification of the TCR beta CDR3 (from genomic DNA) was done by two-round multiplex PCR. The use of primers specific to each TRBV and TRBJ gene characterized first-round PCR. TCRdb re-derived calls from the multiplex PCR reads in MiXCR, one entry per CDR3 protein. The sample comprises about 24,000 distinct CDR3 sequences, roughly 40% of which are singletons, and approximately 21% rests with the top ten. Trimming at V came to 6 bases and at J to 4 bases, leaving 13 bases not matched to a gene. The CDR3 runs 17 residues. CDR1 is SNHLY, CDR2 FYNNEI, per germline.

The TCR sequence derives from a donor aged 50 or older with non-small cell lung cancer. The sample here was PBMCs, taken before or after stereotactic body radiation therapy (not recorded which). V gene TRBV2 combines with J gene TRBJ2-2; 8 bases agree with TRBD1. This chain's CDR3 is CASRPGQVVRGTGELFF. The CDR3 DNA is TGTGCCAGCAGGCCGGGACAGGTGGTAAGGGGCACCGGGGAGCTGTTTTTT.